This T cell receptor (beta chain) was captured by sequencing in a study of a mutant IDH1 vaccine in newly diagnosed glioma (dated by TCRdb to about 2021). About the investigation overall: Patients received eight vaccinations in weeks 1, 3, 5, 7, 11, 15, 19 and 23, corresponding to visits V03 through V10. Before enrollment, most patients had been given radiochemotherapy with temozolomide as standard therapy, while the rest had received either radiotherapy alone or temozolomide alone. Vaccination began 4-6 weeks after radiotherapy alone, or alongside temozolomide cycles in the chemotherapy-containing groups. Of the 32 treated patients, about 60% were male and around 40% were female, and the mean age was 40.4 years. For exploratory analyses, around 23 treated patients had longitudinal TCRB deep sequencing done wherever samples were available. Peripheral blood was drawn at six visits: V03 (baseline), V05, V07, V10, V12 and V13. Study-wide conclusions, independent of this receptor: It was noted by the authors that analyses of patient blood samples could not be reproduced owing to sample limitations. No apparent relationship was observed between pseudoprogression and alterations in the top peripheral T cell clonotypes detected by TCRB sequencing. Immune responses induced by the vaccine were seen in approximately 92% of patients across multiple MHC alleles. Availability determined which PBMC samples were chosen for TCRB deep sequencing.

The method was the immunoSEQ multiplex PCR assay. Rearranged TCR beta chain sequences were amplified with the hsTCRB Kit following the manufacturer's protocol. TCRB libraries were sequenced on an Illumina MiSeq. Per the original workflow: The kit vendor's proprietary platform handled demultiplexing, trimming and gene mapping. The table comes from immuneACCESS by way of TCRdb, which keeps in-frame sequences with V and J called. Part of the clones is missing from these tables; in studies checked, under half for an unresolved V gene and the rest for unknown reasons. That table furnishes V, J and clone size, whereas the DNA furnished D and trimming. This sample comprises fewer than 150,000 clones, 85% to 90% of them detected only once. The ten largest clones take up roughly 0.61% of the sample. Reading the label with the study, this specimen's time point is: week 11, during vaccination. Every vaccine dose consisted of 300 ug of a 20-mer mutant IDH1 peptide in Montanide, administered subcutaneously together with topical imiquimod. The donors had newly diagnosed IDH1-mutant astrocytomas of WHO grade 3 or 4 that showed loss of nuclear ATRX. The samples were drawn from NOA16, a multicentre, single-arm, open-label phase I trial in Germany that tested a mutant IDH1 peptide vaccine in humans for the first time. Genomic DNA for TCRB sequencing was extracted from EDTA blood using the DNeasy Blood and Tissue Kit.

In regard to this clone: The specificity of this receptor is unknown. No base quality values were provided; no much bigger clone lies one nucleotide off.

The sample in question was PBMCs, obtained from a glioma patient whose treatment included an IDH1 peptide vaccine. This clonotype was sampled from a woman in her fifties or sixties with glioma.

This receptor carries the CDR3 CASSFVQGRWETQYF. The nucleotide sequence is given as TGTGCCAGCAGTTTCGTCCAGGGGCGATGGGAGACCCAGTACTTC. The chain links TRBV27 with TRBJ2-5; the D gene is possibly TRBD1, with 6 bases matching. V and J are truncated by 3 bases and 5 bases respectively, leaving an intervening sequence of 16 bases. The CDR3 measures 15 amino acids from cysteine to phenylalanine. CDR3 DNA is the only sequence kept; it has 45 bases, read in frame from the first base. Sequences MNHEY (CDR1) and SMNVEV (CDR2) are obtained from the germline V gene (reference sequence).